The subject of this entry is one TCR beta chain. The sample comes from a study of blood T cells in healthy people across ages. Healthy Caucasians from Russia aged roughly 6 to 95 served as donors. Each sample gave at least 6 million isolated PBMCs. RNA extraction gave at least 5 micrograms of total RNA per sample. Together with a sample-barcoded 5' primer, a J-beta primer mix was included in a second PCR lasting about 7 to 11 cycles. TCRdb re-called the 5' RACE reads through MiXCR, storing one row per CDR3 protein. Of 600,000 to 1,000,000 distinct CDR3 sequences in the sample, roughly 25% were seen once. V lost 0 bases, J lost 6 bases, and 12 bases lay in between. CDR3 length: 15 residues. Germline lookup yields CDR1 SGHRS and CDR2 YFSETQ. This sample was shared with a second study, whose subject was T cells of mothers and their children. This second report adds: Related mother-child pairs showed slightly, non-significantly higher overlap than unrelated pairs.

The sequenced material came from blood. The origin of this receptor is a boy between 5 and 17 years old in good health. The genes are TRBV5-1 and TRBJ1-4; no clear D. The chain's CDR3 is CASSLASGSYEKLFF. For the CDR3, the DNA is TGCGCCAGCAGCTTGGCCAGTGGGAGTTATGAAAAACTGTTTTTT.